This TCR beta chain was sequenced in a study of blood T cell repertoires in COVID-19. Using immunoSEQ multiplex PCR, the repertoire was profiled, and TCRdb retains in-frame clones only, with some absent. The sample consists of under 200,000 clones, approximately 90% of them appearing once. This CDR3 is built from 14 residues. Germline V gene sequence: CDR1 SEHNR, CDR2 FQNEAQ (reference sequence). With 7 bases removed from V and 5 bases from J, the gap between germline ends came to 17 bases. The sequence derives from a man younger than 35 with acute or convalescent COVID-19. The sequenced sample was peripheral blood. The chain joins TRBV7-9 to TRBJ1-1; possible D gene TRBD1, 6 bases. The CDR3 region is CASNLQGVKTEAFF. The CDR3 DNA reads TGTGCCAGCAACCTACAGGGTGTTAAGACTGAAGCTTTCTTT.